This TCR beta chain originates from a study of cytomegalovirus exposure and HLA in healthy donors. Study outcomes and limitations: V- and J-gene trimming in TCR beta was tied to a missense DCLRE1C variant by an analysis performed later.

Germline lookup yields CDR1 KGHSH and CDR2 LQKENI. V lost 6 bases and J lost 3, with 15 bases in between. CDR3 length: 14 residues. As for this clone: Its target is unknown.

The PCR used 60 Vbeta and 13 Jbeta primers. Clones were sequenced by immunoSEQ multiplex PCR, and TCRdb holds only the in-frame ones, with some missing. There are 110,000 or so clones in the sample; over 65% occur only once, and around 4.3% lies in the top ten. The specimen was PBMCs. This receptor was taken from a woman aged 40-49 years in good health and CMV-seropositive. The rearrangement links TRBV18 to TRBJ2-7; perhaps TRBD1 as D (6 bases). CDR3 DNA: TGTGCCAGCTCCAAGGGGGACACGAACTACGAGCAGTACTTC. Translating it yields CASSKGDTNYEQYF.